The entry below describes one TCR beta chain. This clonotype was seen a few times. It lacks a known antigen. Base-call qualities are not available, and no considerably larger clone is one nucleotide away. The meaning of the sample's treatment or condition label: live attenuated yellow fever vaccine strain. At every blood-draw timepoint, two biological replicates of bulk PBMCs were collected. A standard Ficoll-Paque protocol was used to isolate PBMCs from peripheral blood. RNA was extracted with TriZol from bulk PBMCs, CD4 and CD8 fractions, and dextramer-positive and dextramer-negative fractions. Synthesis of TCR cDNA relied on 5'RACE template switching, a step that introduced a universal primer site along with unique molecular identifiers. cDNA synthesis was primed from both the TCR alpha and TCR beta constant segments. Library amplification involved two PCR steps, and the second step added sample barcodes and sequencing adapters. Sequencing of the libraries was done on either Illumina HiSeq 2500 (2x100 bp) or NovaSeq (2x150 bp). The study's processing was this. Demultiplexing of reads and collapsing into UMI consensus sequences were performed with MIGEC, and V(D)J alignment was carried out with MiXCR. Vaccine-responding clonotypes were defined with edgeR using replicate PBMC samples, requiring FDR below 0.01 and a log2 fold change above 5 up to day 15. Bulk clonotypes were assigned CD4 or CD8 identity according to which sequenced CD4 or CD8 repertoire held them at higher abundance. The public reads were reanalyzed by TCRdb: fastp trimming at Q25, MiXCR alignment, in-frame beta chains only. One record per CDR3 amino acid sequence lists the most common genes and DNA. The V and J calls follow TCRdb's processing rather than the paper's. A total of approximately 610,000 distinct CDR3 sequences appear in this sample, 17% of them only once. The ten largest clonotypes hold 17% of the sample.

The sample originates from a study of T cells after yellow fever vaccination (dated by TCRdb to between 2018 and 2020). The study in broad terms: The SMART-Seq v4 Ultra Low Input RNA kit was used to prepare libraries from fractions with low cell numbers. To follow T-cell clones before and after both primary and booster YFV17D yellow fever vaccination, bulk TCR alpha and beta repertoires underwent longitudinal sequencing. Two healthy male donors made up the cohort, one aged 18 to 29 years and the other aged 30 to 40 years. Blood samples were taken at several timepoints before and after primary and secondary immunization, and bulk PBMC replicates and cell subsets were isolated. Findings and caveats that apply to the study as a whole: A small fraction of clonotypes appeared in both the CD4 and CD8 compartments, likely as a result of convergent recombination. Because abundant contaminating clonotypes from the bulk population could be contained in FACS-sorted repertoires, computational filtering was required. Because the study included only a couple of donors, the extent to which the findings can be generalized is limited. After the booster, most clones that had expanded after primary vaccination were detected again (approximately 97% of CD4 and 88% of CD8), suggesting broad maintenance of memory. The secondary T-cell response was weaker than the primary response but faster, peaking on day 5 instead of day 15.

In the germline V gene (reference sequence), CDR1 corresponds to LGHDT and CDR2 to YNNKEL. CDR3 length: 15 amino acids, cysteine to phenylalanine. Just CDR3 DNA is preserved here, 45 bases in frame from base 1. At the junction V is shortened by 6 bases and J by 3 bases; bases outside the gene matches: 8. The rearranged chain carries TRBV3-1 and TRBJ2-3; 8 central nucleotides agree with TRBD1. The sequencing used PBMCs, collected roughly 5 days after the first yellow fever vaccination. The origin of this receptor is a man aged 18 to 30 who received the YFV17D yellow fever vaccine. The CDR3 protein is CASRRTGSWTDTQYF. The DNA sequence is given as TGTGCCAGCAGGCGGACAGGGAGTTGGACAGATACGCAGTATTTT.